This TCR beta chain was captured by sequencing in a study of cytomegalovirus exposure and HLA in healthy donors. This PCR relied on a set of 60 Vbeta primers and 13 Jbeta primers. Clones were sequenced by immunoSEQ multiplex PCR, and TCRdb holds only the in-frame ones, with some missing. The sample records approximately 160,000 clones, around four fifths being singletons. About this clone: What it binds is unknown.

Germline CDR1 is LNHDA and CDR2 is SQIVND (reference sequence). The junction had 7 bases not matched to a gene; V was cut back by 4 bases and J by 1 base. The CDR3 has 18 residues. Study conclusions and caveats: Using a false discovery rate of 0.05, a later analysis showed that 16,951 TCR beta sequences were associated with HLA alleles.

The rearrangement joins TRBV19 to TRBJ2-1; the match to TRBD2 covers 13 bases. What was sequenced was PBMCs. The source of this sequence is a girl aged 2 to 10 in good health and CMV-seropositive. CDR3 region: CASSTRTSGSLSYNEQFF. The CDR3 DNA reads TGTGCCAGTAGTACACGGACTAGCGGGAGCCTTTCCTACAATGAGCAGTTCTTC.